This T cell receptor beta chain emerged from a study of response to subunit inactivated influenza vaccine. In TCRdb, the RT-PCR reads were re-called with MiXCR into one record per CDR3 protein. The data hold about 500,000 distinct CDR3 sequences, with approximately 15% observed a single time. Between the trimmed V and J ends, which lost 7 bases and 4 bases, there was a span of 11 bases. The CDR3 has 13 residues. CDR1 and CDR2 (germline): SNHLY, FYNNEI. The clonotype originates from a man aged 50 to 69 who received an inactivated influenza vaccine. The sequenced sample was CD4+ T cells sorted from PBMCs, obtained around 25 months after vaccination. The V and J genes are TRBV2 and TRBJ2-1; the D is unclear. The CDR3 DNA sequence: TGTGCCAGCAATCCGACCCATTACAATGAGCAGTTCTTC. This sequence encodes CASNPTHYNEQFF.